The rows below give T cell receptor beta chains drawn from one sample of a study of a mutant IDH1 vaccine in newly diagnosed glioma. Antigen specificity for these receptors is unknown. Only in-frame clones appear in the TCRdb table, and some are missing; sequencing was by immunoSEQ multiplex PCR. This table holds about 54,000 clones, approximately 81% found once. Sample: PBMCs, taken from a glioma patient whose treatment included an IDH1 peptide vaccine. The receptor set was obtained from a woman in her late teens or twenties with glioma. Each CDR3 is given with its conserved first and last residue. A D gene is named only where the DNA matches it firmly. Expanded clones are given a class, and other clones once, few, many or no size at all.

d_gene: NA
abundance: NA
v_gene: TRBV5-6
j_gene: TRBJ2-1
len: 17
CDR3aa: CASSKHRGRSSYNEQFF
CDR3nt: TGTGCCAGCAGCAAACATCGGGGAAGGAGCTCCTACAATGAGCAGTTCTTC

d_gene: NA
abundance: NA
v_gene: TRBV7-2
j_gene: TRBJ1-5
len: 13
CDR3aa: CASSQGGSQPQHF
CDR3nt: TGTGCCAGCAGCCAAGGAGGAAGTCAGCCCCAGCATTTT

d_gene: NA
abundance: NA
v_gene: TRBV6-1
j_gene: TRBJ2-7
len: 12
CDR3aa: CASIGSSYEQYF
CDR3nt: TGTGCCAGCATCGGGAGCTCCTACGAGCAGTACTTC

d_gene: NA
abundance: once
v_gene: TRBV7-6
j_gene: TRBJ2-2
len: 15
CDR3aa: CASSLGGDSTGELFF
CDR3nt: TGTGCCAGCAGCTTAGGGGGAGATAGCACCGGGGAGCTGTTTTTT

d_gene: NA
abundance: NA
v_gene: TRBV7-9
j_gene: TRBJ2-7
len: 15
CDR3aa: CASSLGFKGEGEQYF
CDR3nt: TGTGCCAGCAGCTTAGGGTTTAAAGGGGAAGGCGAGCAGTACTTC

d_gene: TRBD1
abundance: NA
v_gene: TRBV6-5
j_gene: TRBJ1-4
len: 13
CDR3aa: CASRGQGGEKLFF
CDR3nt: TGTGCCAGCAGGGGACAGGGTGGCGAAAAACTGTTTTTT

d_gene: NA
abundance: NA
v_gene: TRBV6-6
j_gene: TRBJ2-7
len: 15
CDR3aa: CASSDTGLGSYEQYF
CDR3nt: TGTGCCAGCAGCGATACGGGGTTGGGGTCCTACGAGCAGTACTTC

d_gene: NA
abundance: once
v_gene: TRBV7-9
j_gene: TRBJ2-7
len: 15
CDR3aa: CASSSGTEPYYEQYF
CDR3nt: TGTGCCAGCAGCTCCGGGACGGAGCCGTACTACGAGCAGTACTTC

d_gene: NA
abundance: NA
v_gene: TRBV27
j_gene: TRBJ2-2
len: 17
CDR3aa: CASSRRGGAQDTGELFF
CDR3nt: TGTGCCAGCAGCCGCAGGGGGGGGGCCCAGGACACCGGGGAGCTGTTTTTT

d_gene: TRBD1
abundance: NA
v_gene: TRBV19
j_gene: TRBJ2-7
len: 15
CDR3aa: CASSTSGTGYYEQYF
CDR3nt: TGTGCCAGTAGTACTTCCGGGACAGGCTACTACGAGCAGTACTTC

d_gene: NA
abundance: NA
v_gene: TRBV6-6
j_gene: TRBJ2-1
len: 15
CDR3aa: CASSYVGVAYNEQFF
CDR3nt: TGTGCCAGCAGTTACGTGGGGGTCGCCTACAATGAGCAGTTCTTC

d_gene: NA
abundance: NA
v_gene: TRBV5-1
j_gene: TRBJ2-7
len: 14
CDR3aa: CASSLFQGPYEQYF
CDR3nt: TGCGCCAGCAGCTTGTTCCAGGGACCTTACGAGCAGTACTTC

d_gene: NA
abundance: NA
v_gene: TRBV6-1
j_gene: TRBJ2-5
len: 16
CDR3aa: CASSDLRGRASETQYF
CDR3nt: TGTGCCAGCAGTGACCTCAGGGGCAGAGCATCAGAGACCCAGTACTTC

d_gene: TRBD1
abundance: few
v_gene: TRBV29-1
j_gene: TRBJ1-1
len: 15
CDR3aa: CSARGNTGGNTEAFF
CDR3nt: TGCAGCGCGAGGGGGAATACAGGGGGGAACACTGAAGCTTTCTTT

d_gene: TRBD2
abundance: NA
v_gene: TRBV19
j_gene: TRBJ2-3
len: 16
CDR3aa: CASSSGVAGRTDTQYF
CDR3nt: TGTGCCAGTAGTTCTGGAGTAGCGGGGCGCACAGATACGCAGTATTTT

d_gene: TRBD2
abundance: NA
v_gene: TRBV5-3
j_gene: TRBJ2-7
len: 14
CDR3aa: CARDDGLGSYEQYF
CDR3nt: TGTGCCAGAGACGATGGACTAGGTTCCTACGAGCAGTACTTC

d_gene: NA
abundance: NA
v_gene: TRBV28
j_gene: TRBJ2-7
len: 11
CDR3aa: CATLDYYEQYF
CDR3nt: TGTGCCACCTTGGACTACTACGAGCAGTACTTC

d_gene: NA
abundance: NA
v_gene: TRBV6-5
j_gene: TRBJ2-7
len: 16
CDR3aa: CASSSGPPEGHYEQYF
CDR3nt: TGTGCCAGCAGTTCCGGGCCCCCGGAGGGCCACTACGAGCAGTACTTC

d_gene: NA
abundance: NA
v_gene: TRBV4-1
j_gene: TRBJ2-3
len: 13
CDR3aa: CASSHPLVQGQYF
CDR3nt: TGCGCCAGCAGCCACCCCTTAGTGCAGGGACAGTATTTT

d_gene: NA
abundance: NA
v_gene: TRBV7-3
j_gene: TRBJ2-1
len: 13
CDR3aa: CASSLARVHEQFF
CDR3nt: TGTGCCAGCAGCTTAGCGAGGGTCCATGAGCAGTTCTTC

d_gene: NA
abundance: NA
v_gene: TRBV29-1
j_gene: TRBJ2-7
len: 14
CDR3aa: CSAIRRQDSYEQYF
CDR3nt: TGCAGCGCGATCCGGCGGCAGGACTCCTACGAGCAGTACTTC

d_gene: TRBD2
abundance: NA
v_gene: TRBV5-4
j_gene: TRBJ2-1
len: 15
CDR3aa: CASLRDGRSNDEQFF
CDR3nt: TGTGCCAGCCTCCGTGACGGGAGGAGTAACGATGAGCAGTTCTTC

d_gene: NA
abundance: NA
v_gene: TRBV5-1
j_gene: TRBJ2-5
len: 12
CDR3aa: CASSLSEETQYF
CDR3nt: TGCGCCAGCAGCTTGTCTGAAGAGACCCAGTACTTC

d_gene: NA
abundance: NA
v_gene: TRBV2
j_gene: TRBJ2-1
len: 14
CDR3aa: CASGGGTRGLEQFF
CDR3nt: TGTGCCAGCGGAGGGGGGACTAGGGGGCTCGAGCAGTTCTTC

d_gene: TRBD2
abundance: NA
v_gene: TRBV12-5
j_gene: TRBJ2-5
len: 13
CDR3aa: CASGRREGQTQYF
CDR3nt: TGTGCTAGTGGTAGGCGGGAGGGCCAGACCCAGTACTTC

d_gene: NA
abundance: NA
v_gene: TRBV7-9
j_gene: TRBJ1-1
len: 10
CDR3aa: CASSHAEAFF
CDR3nt: TGTGCCAGCAGCCACGCTGAAGCTTTCTTT

d_gene: NA
abundance: NA
v_gene: TRBV7-3
j_gene: TRBJ2-2
len: 12
CDR3aa: CASSTNTGELFF
CDR3nt: TGTGCCAGCAGCACGAACACCGGGGAGCTGTTTTTT

d_gene: NA
abundance: NA
v_gene: TRBV9
j_gene: TRBJ2-5
len: 14
CDR3aa: CASSVSVAQETQYF
CDR3nt: TGTGCCAGCAGCGTCTCGGTAGCCCAAGAGACCCAGTACTTC

d_gene: NA
abundance: few
v_gene: TRBV5-1
j_gene: TRBJ1-1
len: 15
CDR3aa: CASRERQSGDTEAFF
CDR3nt: TGCGCCAGCAGGGAAAGACAATCTGGAGACACTGAAGCTTTCTTT

d_gene: NA
abundance: NA
v_gene: TRBV23-1
j_gene: TRBJ2-6
len: 17
CDR3aa: CASSQPYYRVGANVLTF
CDR3nt: TGCGCCAGCAGTCAACCGTACTACAGGGTTGGGGCCAACGTCCTGACTTTC

d_gene: TRBD1
abundance: NA
v_gene: TRBV4-3
j_gene: TRBJ1-2
len: 15
CDR3aa: CASSARQGTYHGYTF
CDR3nt: TGCGCCAGCAGCGCTCGACAGGGAACCTACCATGGCTACACCTTC

d_gene: NA
abundance: few
v_gene: TRBV9
j_gene: TRBJ1-3
len: 15
CDR3aa: CASSVGGVSGNTIYF
CDR3nt: TGTGCCAGCAGCGTAGGAGGAGTCTCTGGAAACACCATATATTTT

d_gene: TRBD1
abundance: NA
v_gene: TRBV9
j_gene: TRBJ2-1
len: 15
CDR3aa: CASRGQDRGYNEQFF
CDR3nt: TGTGCCAGCAGGGGGCAGGACAGGGGCTACAATGAGCAGTTCTTC

d_gene: TRBD1
abundance: NA
v_gene: TRBV2
j_gene: TRBJ1-1
len: 17
CDR3aa: CASSKRGQRKMNTEAFF
CDR3nt: TGTGCCAGCAGTAAGCGGGGACAGAGGAAAATGAACACTGAAGCTTTCTTT

d_gene: NA
abundance: NA
v_gene: TRBV28
j_gene: TRBJ2-5
len: 14
CDR3aa: CASSWMGVQETQYF
CDR3nt: TGTGCCAGCAGCTGGATGGGAGTCCAAGAGACCCAGTACTTC